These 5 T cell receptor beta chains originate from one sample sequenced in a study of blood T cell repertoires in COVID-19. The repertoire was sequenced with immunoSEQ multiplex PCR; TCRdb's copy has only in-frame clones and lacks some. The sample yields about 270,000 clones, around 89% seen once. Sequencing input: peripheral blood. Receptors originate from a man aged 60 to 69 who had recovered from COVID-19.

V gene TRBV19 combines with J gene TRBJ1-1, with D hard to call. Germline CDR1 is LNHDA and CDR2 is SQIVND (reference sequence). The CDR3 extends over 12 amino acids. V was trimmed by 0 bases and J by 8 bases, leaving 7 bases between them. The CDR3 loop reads CASSIDANEAFF. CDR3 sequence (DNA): TGTGCCAGTAGTATAGATGCTAACGAAGCTTTCTTT. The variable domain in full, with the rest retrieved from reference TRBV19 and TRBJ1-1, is DGGITQSPKYLFRKEGQNVTLSCEQNLNHDAMYWYRQDPGQGLRLIYYSQIVNDFQKGDIAEGYSVSREKKESFPLTVTSAQKNPTAFYLCASSIDANEAFFGQGTRLTVV.

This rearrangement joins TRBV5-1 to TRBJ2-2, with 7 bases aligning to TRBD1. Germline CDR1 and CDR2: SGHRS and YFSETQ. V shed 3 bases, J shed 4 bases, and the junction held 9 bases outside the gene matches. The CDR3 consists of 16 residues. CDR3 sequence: CASSSSGGPSTGELFF. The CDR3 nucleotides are TGCGCCAGCAGCTCCTCAGGGGGTCCCAGCACCGGGGAGCTGTTTTTT.

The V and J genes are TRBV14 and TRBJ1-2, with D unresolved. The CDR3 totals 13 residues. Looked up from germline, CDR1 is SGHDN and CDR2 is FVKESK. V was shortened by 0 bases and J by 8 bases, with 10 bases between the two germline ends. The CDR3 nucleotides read TGTGCCAGCAGCCAAGATCCGGGATACGGCTACACCTTC. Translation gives CASSQDPGYGYTF.

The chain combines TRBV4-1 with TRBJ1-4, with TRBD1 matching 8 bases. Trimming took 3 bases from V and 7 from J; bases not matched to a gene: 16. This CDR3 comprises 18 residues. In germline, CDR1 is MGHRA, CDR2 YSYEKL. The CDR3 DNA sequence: TGCGCCAGCAGCCAGGCCGAGGATGGGGGAGACAGGGGTGAAAAACTGTTTTTT. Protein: CASSQAEDGGDRGEKLFF.

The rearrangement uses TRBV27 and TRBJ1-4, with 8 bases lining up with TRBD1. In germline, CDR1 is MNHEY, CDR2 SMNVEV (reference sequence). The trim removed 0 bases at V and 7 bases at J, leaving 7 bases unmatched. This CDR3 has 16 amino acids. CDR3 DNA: TGTGCCAGCAGTTTATCATATAACAGGGGGGGTGAAAAACTGTTTTTT. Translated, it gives CASSLSYNRGGEKLFF.